This entry lists 4 T cell receptor beta chains sequenced from one sample in a study of lymphopenia after photon versus proton radiotherapy. Measured with immunoSEQ multiplex PCR; TCRdb has only the in-frame clones, and not every one. Among about 70,000 clones listed, over 70% were seen once. The source material was peripheral blood, sampled from a patient treated with proton-based radiotherapy. Source of these receptors: a man aged 80 or over with esophageal cancer.

This clone appeared once. This chain connects TRBV4-2 to TRBJ1-1, with 9 positions matching TRBD1. The CDR3 has 16 residues. V lost 4 bases and J lost 5; bases outside the gene matches: 11. CDR1 LGHNA and CDR2 YNFKEQ come from the germline V gene. Here the CDR3 DNA reads TGTGCCAGCAGCCGCTCCGGGACAGGGTGTGGAACTGAAGCTTTCTTT. The encoded protein is CASSRSGTGCGTEAFF.

This clone was found a few times. CDR3 amino acids: CASSRGPGHQETQYF. The CDR3 region has the DNA TGTGCCAGCAGCAGGGGCCCGGGACATCAAGAGACCCAGTACTTC. This chain connects TRBV21-1 to TRBJ2-5; the table's TRBD1 call for D was not verified on the DNA. TRBV21-1 is annotated as a pseudogene. The CDR3 has 15 residues.

The rearrangement joins TRBV18 to TRBJ1-6; D is undetermined. CDR1 and CDR2 from the germline V gene are KGHSH and LQKENI. This CDR3 comprises 14 residues. With 5 bases removed from V and 5 bases from J, the gap between germline ends came to 10 bases. CDR3 DNA: TGTGCCAGCTCAAGGGATGGGAATAATTCACCCCTCCACTTT. Translation gives CASSRDGNNSPLHF.

The chain joins TRBV7-2 to TRBJ1-2; D gene unclear. In germline, CDR1 is SGHTA, CDR2 FQGNSA. With 5 bases removed from V and 4 bases from J, the gap between germline ends came to 17 bases. The CDR3 extends over 15 amino acids. CDR3 nucleotide sequence: TGTGCCAGCAGCCCCCGGATCAGCGGATTCTATGGCTACACCTTC. It specifies CASSPRISGFYGYTF.